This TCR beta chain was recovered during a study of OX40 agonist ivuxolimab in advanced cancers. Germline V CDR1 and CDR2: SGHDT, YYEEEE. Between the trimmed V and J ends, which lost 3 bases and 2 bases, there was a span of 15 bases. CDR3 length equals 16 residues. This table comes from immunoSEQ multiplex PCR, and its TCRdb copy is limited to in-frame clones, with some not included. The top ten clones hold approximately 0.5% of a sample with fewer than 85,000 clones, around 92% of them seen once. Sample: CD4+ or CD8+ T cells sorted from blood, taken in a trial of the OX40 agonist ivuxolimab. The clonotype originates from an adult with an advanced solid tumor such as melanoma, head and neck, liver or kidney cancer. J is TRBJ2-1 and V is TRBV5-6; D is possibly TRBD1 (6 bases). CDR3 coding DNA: TGTGCCAGCAGCTCGGGGAATGGGGGCACCTACAATGAGCAGTTCTTC. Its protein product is CASSSGNGGTYNEQFF. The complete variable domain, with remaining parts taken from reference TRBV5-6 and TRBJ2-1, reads DAGVTQSPTHLIKTRGQQVTLRCSPKSGHDTVSWYQQALGQGPQFIFQYYEEEERQRGNFPDRFSGHQFPNYSSELNVNALLLGDSALYLCASSSGNGGTYNEQFFGPGTRLTVL.